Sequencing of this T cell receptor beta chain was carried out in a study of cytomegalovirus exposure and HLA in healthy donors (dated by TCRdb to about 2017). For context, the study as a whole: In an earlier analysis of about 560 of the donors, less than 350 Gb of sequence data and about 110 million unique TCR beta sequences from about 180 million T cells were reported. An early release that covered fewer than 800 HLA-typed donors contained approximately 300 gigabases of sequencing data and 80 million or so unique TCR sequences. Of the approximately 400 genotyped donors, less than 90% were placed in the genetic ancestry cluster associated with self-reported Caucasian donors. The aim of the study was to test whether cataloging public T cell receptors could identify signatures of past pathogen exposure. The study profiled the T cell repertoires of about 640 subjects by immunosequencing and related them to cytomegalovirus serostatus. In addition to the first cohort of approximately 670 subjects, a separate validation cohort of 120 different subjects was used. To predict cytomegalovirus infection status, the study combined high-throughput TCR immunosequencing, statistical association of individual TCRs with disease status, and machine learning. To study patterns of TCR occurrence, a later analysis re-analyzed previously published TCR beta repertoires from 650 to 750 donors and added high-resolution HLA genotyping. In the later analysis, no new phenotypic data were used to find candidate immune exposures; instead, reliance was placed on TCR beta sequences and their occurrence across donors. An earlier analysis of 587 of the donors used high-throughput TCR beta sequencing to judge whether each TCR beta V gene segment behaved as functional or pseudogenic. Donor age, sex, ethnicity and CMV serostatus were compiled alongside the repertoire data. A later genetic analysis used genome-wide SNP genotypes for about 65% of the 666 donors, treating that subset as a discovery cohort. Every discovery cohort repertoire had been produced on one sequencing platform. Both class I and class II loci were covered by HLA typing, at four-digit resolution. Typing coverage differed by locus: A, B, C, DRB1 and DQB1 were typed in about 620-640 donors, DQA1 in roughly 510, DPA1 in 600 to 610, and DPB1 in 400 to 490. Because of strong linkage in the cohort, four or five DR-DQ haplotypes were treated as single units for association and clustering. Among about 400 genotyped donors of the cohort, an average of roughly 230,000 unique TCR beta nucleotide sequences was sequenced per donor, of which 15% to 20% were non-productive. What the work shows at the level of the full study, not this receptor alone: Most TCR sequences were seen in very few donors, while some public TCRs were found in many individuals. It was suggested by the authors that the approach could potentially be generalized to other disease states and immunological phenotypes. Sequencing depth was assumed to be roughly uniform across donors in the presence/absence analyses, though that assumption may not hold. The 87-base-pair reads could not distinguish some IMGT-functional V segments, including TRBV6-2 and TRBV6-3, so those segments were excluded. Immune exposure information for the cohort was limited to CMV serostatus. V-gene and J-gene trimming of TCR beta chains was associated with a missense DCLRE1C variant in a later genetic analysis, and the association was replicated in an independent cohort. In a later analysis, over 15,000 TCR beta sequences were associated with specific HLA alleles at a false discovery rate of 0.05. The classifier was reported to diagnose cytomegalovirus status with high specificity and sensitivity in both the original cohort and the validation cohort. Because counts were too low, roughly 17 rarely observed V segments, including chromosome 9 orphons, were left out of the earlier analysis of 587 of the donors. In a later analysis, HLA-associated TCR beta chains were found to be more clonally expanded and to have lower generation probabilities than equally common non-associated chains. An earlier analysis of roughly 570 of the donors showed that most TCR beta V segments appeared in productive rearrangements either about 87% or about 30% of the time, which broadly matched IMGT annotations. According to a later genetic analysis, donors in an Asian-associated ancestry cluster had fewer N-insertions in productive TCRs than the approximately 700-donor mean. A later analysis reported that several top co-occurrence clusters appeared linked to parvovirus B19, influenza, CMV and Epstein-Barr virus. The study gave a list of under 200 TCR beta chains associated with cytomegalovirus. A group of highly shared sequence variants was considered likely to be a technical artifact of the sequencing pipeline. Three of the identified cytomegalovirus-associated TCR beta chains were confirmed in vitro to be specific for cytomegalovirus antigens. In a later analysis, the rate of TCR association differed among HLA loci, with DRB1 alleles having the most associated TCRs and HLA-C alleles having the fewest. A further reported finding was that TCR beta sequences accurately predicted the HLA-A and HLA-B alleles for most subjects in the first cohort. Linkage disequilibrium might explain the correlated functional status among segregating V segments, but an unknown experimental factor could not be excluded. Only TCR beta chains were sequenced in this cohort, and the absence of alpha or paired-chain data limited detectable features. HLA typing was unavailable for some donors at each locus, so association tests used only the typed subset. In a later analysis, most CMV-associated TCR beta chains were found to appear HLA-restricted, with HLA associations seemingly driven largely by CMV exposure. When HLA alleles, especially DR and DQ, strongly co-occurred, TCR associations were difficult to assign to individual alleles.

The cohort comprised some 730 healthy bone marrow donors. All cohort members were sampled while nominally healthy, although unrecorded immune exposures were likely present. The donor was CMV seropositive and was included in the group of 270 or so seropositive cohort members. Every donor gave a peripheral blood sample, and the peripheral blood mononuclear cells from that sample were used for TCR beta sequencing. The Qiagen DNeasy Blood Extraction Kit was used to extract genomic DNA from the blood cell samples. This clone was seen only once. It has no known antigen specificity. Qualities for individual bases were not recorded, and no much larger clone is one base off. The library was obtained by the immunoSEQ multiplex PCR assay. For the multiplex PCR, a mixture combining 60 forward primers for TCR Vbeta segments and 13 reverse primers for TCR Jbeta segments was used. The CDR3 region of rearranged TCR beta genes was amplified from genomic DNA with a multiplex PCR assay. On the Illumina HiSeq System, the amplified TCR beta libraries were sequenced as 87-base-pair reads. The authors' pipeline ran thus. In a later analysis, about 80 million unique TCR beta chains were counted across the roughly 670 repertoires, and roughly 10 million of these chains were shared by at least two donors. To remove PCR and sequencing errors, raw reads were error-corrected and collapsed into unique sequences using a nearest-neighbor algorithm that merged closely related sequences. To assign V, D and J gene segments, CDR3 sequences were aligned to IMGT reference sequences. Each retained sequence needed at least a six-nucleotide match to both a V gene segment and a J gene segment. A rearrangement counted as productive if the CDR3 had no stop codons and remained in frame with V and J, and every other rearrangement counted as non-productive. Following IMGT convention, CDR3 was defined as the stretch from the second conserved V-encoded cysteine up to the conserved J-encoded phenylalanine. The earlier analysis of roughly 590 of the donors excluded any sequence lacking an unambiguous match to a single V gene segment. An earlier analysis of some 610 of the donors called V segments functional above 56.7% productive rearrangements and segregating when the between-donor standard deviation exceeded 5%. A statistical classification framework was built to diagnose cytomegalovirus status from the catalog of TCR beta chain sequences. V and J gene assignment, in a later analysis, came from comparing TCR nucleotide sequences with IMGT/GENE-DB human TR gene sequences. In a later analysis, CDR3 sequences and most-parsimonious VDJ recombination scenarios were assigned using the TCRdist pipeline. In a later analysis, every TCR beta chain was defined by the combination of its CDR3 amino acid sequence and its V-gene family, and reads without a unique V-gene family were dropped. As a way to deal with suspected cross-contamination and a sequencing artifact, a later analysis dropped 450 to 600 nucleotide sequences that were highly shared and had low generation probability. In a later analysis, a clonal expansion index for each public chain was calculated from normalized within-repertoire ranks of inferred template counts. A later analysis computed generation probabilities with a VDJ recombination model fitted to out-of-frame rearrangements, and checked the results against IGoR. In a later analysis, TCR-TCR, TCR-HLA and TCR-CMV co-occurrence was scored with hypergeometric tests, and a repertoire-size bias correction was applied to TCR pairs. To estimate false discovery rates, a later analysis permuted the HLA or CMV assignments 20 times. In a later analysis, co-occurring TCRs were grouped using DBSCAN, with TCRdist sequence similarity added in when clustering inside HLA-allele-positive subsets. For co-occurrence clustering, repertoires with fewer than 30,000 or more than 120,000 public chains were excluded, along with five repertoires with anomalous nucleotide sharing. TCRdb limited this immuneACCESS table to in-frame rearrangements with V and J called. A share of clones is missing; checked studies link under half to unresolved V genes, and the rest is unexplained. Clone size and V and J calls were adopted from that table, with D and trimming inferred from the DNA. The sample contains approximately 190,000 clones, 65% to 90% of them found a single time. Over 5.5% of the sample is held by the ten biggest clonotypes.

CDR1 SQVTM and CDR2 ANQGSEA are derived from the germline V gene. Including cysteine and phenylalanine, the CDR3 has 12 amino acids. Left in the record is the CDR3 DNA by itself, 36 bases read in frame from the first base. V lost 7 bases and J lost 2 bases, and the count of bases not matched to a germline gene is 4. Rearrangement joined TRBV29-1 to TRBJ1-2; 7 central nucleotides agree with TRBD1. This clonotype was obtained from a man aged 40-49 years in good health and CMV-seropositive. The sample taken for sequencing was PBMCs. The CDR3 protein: CSAEGANYGYTF. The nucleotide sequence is TGCAGCGCCGAGGGGGCAAACTATGGCTACACCTTC.